The clone carrying this T cell receptor (beta chain) came up a few times. Its antigen is as yet unknown. Via MiXCR, TCRdb re-called the RT-PCR reads, giving one row per CDR3 protein. This sample has over 300,000 distinct CDR3 sequences, with less than 25% found just once. Germline CDR1 reads DFQATT; CDR2 reads SNEGSKA (reference sequence). This CDR3 region has 13 residues. Trimming removed 0 bases from V and 9 bases from J; junction bases left unmatched: 7. The data stem from a study of response to subunit inactivated influenza vaccine. Overall study findings and caveats: That few new T cells are recruited by each seasonal influenza vaccination was the authors' suggestion.

The receptor's source is a man aged 50 to 75 who received an inactivated influenza vaccine. The specimen was PBMCs from blood, collected about 20 months after vaccination. The J gene is TRBJ1-1, the V gene TRBV20-1; 7 positions agree with TRBD1. Here the CDR3 DNA reads TGCAGTGCTAGAGATCCGTCGACAGGGAAAGCTTTCTTT. Protein sequence: CSARDPSTGKAFF.